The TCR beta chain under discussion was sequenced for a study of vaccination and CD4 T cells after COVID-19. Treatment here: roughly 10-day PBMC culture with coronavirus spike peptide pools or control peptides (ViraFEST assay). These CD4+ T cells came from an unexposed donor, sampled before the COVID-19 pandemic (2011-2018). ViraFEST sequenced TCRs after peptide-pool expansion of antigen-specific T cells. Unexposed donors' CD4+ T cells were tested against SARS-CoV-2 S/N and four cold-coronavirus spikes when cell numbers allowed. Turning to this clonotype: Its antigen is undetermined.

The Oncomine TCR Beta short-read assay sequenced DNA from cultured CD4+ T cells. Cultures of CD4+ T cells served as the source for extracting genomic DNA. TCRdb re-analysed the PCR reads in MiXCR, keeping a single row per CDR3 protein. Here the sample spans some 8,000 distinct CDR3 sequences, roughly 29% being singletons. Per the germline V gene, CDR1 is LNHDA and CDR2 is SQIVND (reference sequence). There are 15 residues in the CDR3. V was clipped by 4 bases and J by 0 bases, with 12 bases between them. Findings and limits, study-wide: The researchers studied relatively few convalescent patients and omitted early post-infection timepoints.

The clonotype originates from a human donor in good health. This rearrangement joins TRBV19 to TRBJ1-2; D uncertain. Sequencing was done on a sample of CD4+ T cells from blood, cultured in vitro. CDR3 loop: CASSTPPHTNYGYTF. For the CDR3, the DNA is TGTGCCAGTAGTACCCCTCCCCACACTAACTATGGCTACACCTTC. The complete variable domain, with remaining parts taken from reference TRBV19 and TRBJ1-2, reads DGGITQSPKYLFRKEGQNVTLSCEQNLNHDAMYWYRQDPGQGLRLIYYSQIVNDFQKGDIAEGYSVSREKKESFPLTVTSAQKNPTAFYLCASSTPPHTNYGYTFGSGTRLTVV.